This T cell receptor (beta chain) was retrieved from a study of T-cell memory formation after mild COVID-19. Via MiXCR, TCRdb re-called the 5' RACE reads, giving one row per CDR3 protein. The sample lists roughly 370,000 distinct CDR3 sequences; about 15% were seen once. Germline V CDR1 and CDR2: SGHNT, YYREEE (reference sequence). V was trimmed by 4 bases and J by 1 base, leaving 14 bases between them. The CDR3 runs to 15 residues. This clonotype was seen more than once but under ten times. Input material: PBMCs or a T cell subset sorted from them (not recorded which). The V and J genes are TRBV5-4 and TRBJ1-1; no definite D call. This receptor was identified in a man younger than 30 who had mild COVID-19 (a few samples of this study predate the infection). Cell type and time point are not known. This CDR3 is CASSPLRTENTEAFF. CDR3 nucleotides: TGTGCCAGCAGCCCCCTTAGGACGGAGAACACTGAAGCTTTCTTT.